This paragraph reports one TCR beta chain. There is no known antigen for this receptor. No per-base quality is available; no much larger clone lies one base away. Genomic DNA was extracted from sorted cells with the Quick-DNA Microprep Kit. TCRbeta DNA was amplified with the immunoSEQ hsTCRbeta kit following the manufacturer's protocol. An Illumina MiSeq instrument was used to sequence the TCRbeta libraries. On the study's bioinformatics: Following removal of out-of-frame sequences, around 2.4 million distinct TCRbeta sequences were retained, with an average of about 70,000 per individual. Each individual was scored according to the count of 160 or so previously reported CMV-associated TCRbeta sequences and the total productive distinct TCRbeta count. A beta-binomial model was reimplemented in Python, and random forests from scikit-learn, run with default parameters, were trained on data from the US cohort. On the Belgian cohort, classifier performance was reported as the median AUC, along with percentile confidence intervals, across 10,000 bootstrap iterations. Sourced from immuneACCESS, this table was stored by TCRdb with only in-frame sequences that have V and J called. A share of the clones is absent; for the studies checked, an unresolved V gene accounts for under half, and the remainder has no known explanation. Clone size and V and J calls were adopted from that table, with D and trimming inferred from the DNA. The sample table lists 52,000 or so clones, 70% to 80% of them with a count of one. Clones ranked in the top ten supply about 1.5% of the sample.

V drops 1 base and J drops 4 bases, leaving 4 bases in between. CDR1 SGHTA and CDR2 FQGNSA are derived from the germline V gene. The CDR3 sequence holds 12 residues, the cysteine and phenylalanine included. The sequence is cut down to CDR3 DNA, 36 bases in frame from base 1. This record comes from a study of memory CD4+ T cells and cytomegalovirus serostatus (dated by TCRdb to the late 2010s). Looking at the study overall: The cohort comprised around 35 healthy Belgian adults, 9 CMV seropositive and around 24 CMV seronegative. CD4+ memory TCRbeta repertoires of a Belgian cohort with known cytomegalovirus serostatus were sequenced in order to replicate a published TCR-based CMV serostatus classifier. On the study overall, not on this receptor specifically: On the Belgian cohort, the classifier built on the original framework reached a median bootstrapped AUC of almost 0.96, with a 95% CI of 0.76-1.00. For CMV serostatus prediction, a median bootstrapped AUC of approximately 0.95 was reached with the original framework, and a median bootstrapped AUC of around 0.9 was reached with a US-trained random forest. The results were interpreted as suggesting that the CMV-associated TCR signature is mostly present in the CD4+ memory repertoire. Of more than 150 previously reported CMV-associated TCRbeta sequences, some 67 appeared in the CD4+ memory repertoires, each in one to five individuals. Only CD4+CD45RO+ memory cells were sequenced, in contrast to the original study, which included naive and memory CD4+ and CD8+ populations.

A FACSAria II was used to sort memory CD4+ T cells, defined as single viable CD3+CD4+CD8-CD45RO+ cells. CMV serostatus was determined using a Roche Elecsys assay that detects serum IgG against CMV pp150, pp28, p38 and p52. After the samples were thawed, total CD4+ T cells were enriched through positive selection using CD4 magnetic microbeads. The samples came from a different study that was designed specifically to examine the CD4+ T cell memory repertoire. Following standard operating procedures, peripheral blood mononuclear cells were isolated and cryopreserved, while serum was kept at -80 degrees C. The staining relied on CD3-PerCP (BW264/56), CD4-APC (RPA-T4), CD45RO-PE (UCHT1) and CD8-Pacific Orange (3B5) antibodies, and Sytox blue was used to exclude non-viable cells.

The clonotype was recovered from an adult in good health and CMV-seronegative. The material sequenced was memory CD4+ T cells from blood. The V and J segments used are TRBV7-2 and TRBJ2-5; the D segment cannot be called with confidence. The sequence in DNA is TGTGCCAGCAGCTTAGAGACAGAGACCCAGTACTTC. The resulting protein is CASSLETETQYF.